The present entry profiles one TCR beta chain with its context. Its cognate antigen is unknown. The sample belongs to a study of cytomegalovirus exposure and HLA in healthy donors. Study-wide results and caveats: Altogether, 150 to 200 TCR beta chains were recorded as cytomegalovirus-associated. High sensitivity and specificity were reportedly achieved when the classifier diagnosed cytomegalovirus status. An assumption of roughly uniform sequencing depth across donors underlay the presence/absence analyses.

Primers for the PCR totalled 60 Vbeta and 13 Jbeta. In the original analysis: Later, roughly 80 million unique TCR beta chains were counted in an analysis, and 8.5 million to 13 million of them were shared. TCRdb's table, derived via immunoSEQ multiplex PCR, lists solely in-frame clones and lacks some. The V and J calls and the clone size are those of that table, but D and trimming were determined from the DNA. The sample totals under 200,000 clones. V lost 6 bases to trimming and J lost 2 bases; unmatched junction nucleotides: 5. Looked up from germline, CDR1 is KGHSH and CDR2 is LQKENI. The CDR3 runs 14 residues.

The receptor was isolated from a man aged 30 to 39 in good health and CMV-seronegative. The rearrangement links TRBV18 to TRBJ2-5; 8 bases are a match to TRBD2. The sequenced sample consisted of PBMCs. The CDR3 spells CASSTGREQETQYF. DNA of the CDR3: TGTGCCAGCTCTACCGGGAGGGAGCAAGAGACCCAGTACTTC.